The 9 T cell receptor beta chains below come from one sample, sequenced in a study of CD8 T cells in Susac syndrome. It was with random hexamers that 0.5 to 1 ug RNA was reverse transcribed. TCRdb used MiXCR to reprocess the immunoSEQ multiplex PCR reads, holding one entry per CDR3 protein. The sample lists under 200,000 distinct CDR3 sequences, 94% occurring once. Sample: CD4+ T cells from PBMCs. The receptor source for this set is a human donor with Susac syndrome.

This chain connects TRBV5-1 to TRBJ1-2; 10 nucleotides agree with TRBD1. The ends lost 1 base at V and 4 bases at J; junction bases unmatched: 7. The CDR3 is made up of 16 amino acids. Per germline, CDR1 SGHRS and CDR2 YFSETQ. In DNA form, the CDR3 reads TGCGCCAGCAGCTTGACGGACAGGGGGGAACTCTATGGCTACACCTTC. Amino acid sequence: CASSLTDRGELYGYTF.

The V call is TRBV2, the J call TRBJ2-1, with 8 bases lining up with TRBD1. The CDR3 loop spans 13 amino acids. Germline values: CDR1 SNHLY, CDR2 FYNNEI. V dropped 6 bases and J dropped 10; count of bases not matched to a gene: 8. The CDR3 sequence is CASSVTGAPEQFF. CDR3 sequence (DNA): TGTGCCAGCAGCGTGACAGGGGCGCCAGAGCAGTTCTTC.

CDR3 loop: CSARDPRQGMGEQYF. The DNA for the CDR3 is TGCAGTGCTAGAGATCCGAGACAGGGGATGGGGGAGCAGTACTTC. The chain combines TRBV20-1 with TRBJ2-7, with 8 bases identical to TRBD1. J gave up 7 bases and V 0 bases, and 11 bases lay outside the gene matches. CDR3 length: 15 residues. Germline V gene data show CDR1 as DFQATT and CDR2 as SNEGSKA (reference sequence).

Only one count was recorded for this clonotype. The J gene is TRBJ2-1, the V gene TRBV5-1; D is undetermined. Trimming pared 0 bases from V and 2 bases from J, leaving 3 bases between. This CDR3 comprises 13 residues. Germline V gene data show CDR1 as SGHRS and CDR2 as YFSETQ. CDR3 DNA: TGCGCCAGCAGCTTGGTCCCCTACAATGAGCAGTTCTTC. Protein product: CASSLVPYNEQFF. The variable domain in full, with the rest retrieved from reference TRBV5-1 and TRBJ2-1, is KAGVTQTPRYLIKTRGQQVTLSCSPISGHRSVSWYQQTPGQGLQFLFEYFSETQRNKGNFPGRFSGRQFSNSRSEMNVSTLELGDSALYLCASSLVPYNEQFFGPGTRLTVL.

This sequence joins TRBV2 and TRBJ1-4; D gene ambiguous. V was shortened by 5 bases and J by 0 bases, with 13 bases between the two germline ends. The CDR3 sequence is 16 residues long. Germline V gene lookup returns CDR1 SNHLY and CDR2 FYNNEI. The CDR3 bases are TGTGCCAGCAGTCCCCGAGAGGCCGCAACTAATGAAAAACTGTTTTTT. Translating it yields CASSPREAATNEKLFF.

The chain links TRBV6-5 to TRBJ2-1, with 10 bases identical to TRBD2. CDR3 length equals 15 residues. V trimming: 8 bases; J trimming: 3 bases; junction bases outside the gene matches: 7. From germline, CDR1 is MNHEY and CDR2 SVGAGI. The CDR3 protein is CASGKAGGYYNEQFF. CDR3 coding DNA: TGTGCCAGCGGAAAAGCGGGGGGGTACTACAATGAGCAGTTCTTC.

The chain joins TRBV20-1 to TRBJ2-2; a weak D match, TRBD2 (5 bases). V was clipped by 0 bases and J by 3 bases, with 8 bases between them. CDR3 size: 14 residues. Germline assignment: CDR1 DFQATT and CDR2 SNEGSKA (reference sequence). CDR3 region: CSARDRGHTGELFF. CDR3 in DNA: TGCAGTGCTAGAGATAGAGGGCACACCGGGGAGCTGTTTTTT.

A few counts support this clonotype. The chain has TRBV3-1 and TRBJ1-3; D is ambiguous. V was shortened by 1 base and J by 2 bases, with 3 bases between the two germline ends. The CDR3 covers 13 residues. Germline CDR1 and CDR2: LGHDT and YNNKEL (reference sequence). The DNA of the CDR3 is TGTGCCAGCAGCCAAGTAACTGGAAACACCATATATTTT. Its protein product is CASSQVTGNTIYF.

This clonotype was observed a handful of times. The V and J genes are TRBV18 and TRBJ2-7, with a weak D call TRBD1 (6 bases). This CDR3 has 13 residues. V lost 3 bases, J lost 2 bases, and 8 bases lay in between. In germline, CDR1 is KGHSH, CDR2 LQKENI. CDR3 sequence reads: CASSPDRPYEQYF. CDR3 sequence (DNA): TGTGCCAGCTCACCTGACAGGCCCTACGAGCAGTACTTC.